This TCR beta chain was observed in a study of blood T cell repertoires in COVID-19. During active infection, Seattle patients enrolled and were then monitored through disease. Sequenced by immunoSEQ multiplex PCR; TCRdb stores in-frame clones only, minus some. The sample records 450,000 or so clones, roughly 87% being singletons. V lost 5 bases and J lost 8; bases outside the gene matches: 11. The CDR3 is 15 residues long. The germline gives CDR1 LNHDA, CDR2 SQIVND (reference sequence). This clonotype was sampled from a man between 18 and 29 years old with COVID-19, enrolled during active disease. Input material: peripheral blood. J is TRBJ2-1 and V is TRBV19, with TRBD1 identical over 8 bases. CDR3 in DNA: TGTGCCAGTAGTGGTCGGTCTCCAGGGGGCGATGAGCAGTTCTTC. This encodes CASSGRSPGGDEQFF. Full variable domain (remainder filled in from reference TRBV19 and TRBJ2-1): DGGITQSPKYLFRKEGQNVTLSCEQNLNHDAMYWYRQDPGQGLRLIYYSQIVNDFQKGDIAEGYSVSREKKESFPLTVTSAQKNPTAFYLCASSGRSPGGDEQFFGPGTRLTVL.